The source of this TCR beta chain is a study of blood T cell repertoires in COVID-19. For the study at large: The analysed material was cDNA or gDNA that came from T cells, B-cell-depleted T cells, or PBMCs.

The study drew participants aged 18 to 89 years from some 23 US areas. The authors' processing: Amplification of reference gene primers provided the estimated nucleated cell counts. Clones were read by immunoSEQ multiplex PCR, and TCRdb kept only the in-frame ones, dropping some. V and J calls and clone size are those listed in that table; D and trimming were worked out from the DNA. The repertoire consists of roughly 280,000 clones, with 80% to 95% occurring once and the leading ten covering approximately 2.7%. The CDR3 covers 17 residues. The V and J ends lost 4 bases and 1 base respectively, with 19 bases between them. Germline CDR1 SGHRS, CDR2 YFSETQ. A few counts support this clone.

This chain connects TRBV5-1 to TRBJ2-3; a weak D match, TRBD1 (5 bases). The specimen sequenced was PBMCs or T cells enriched from blood (not recorded which). This TCR came from a man aged 40-55 years who had been exposed to COVID-19. CDR3 DNA sequence: TGCGCCAGCAGCCAGGGCCGGGTGGCTCTTGGCACAGATACGCAGTATTTT. It encodes CASSQGRVALGTDTQYF.